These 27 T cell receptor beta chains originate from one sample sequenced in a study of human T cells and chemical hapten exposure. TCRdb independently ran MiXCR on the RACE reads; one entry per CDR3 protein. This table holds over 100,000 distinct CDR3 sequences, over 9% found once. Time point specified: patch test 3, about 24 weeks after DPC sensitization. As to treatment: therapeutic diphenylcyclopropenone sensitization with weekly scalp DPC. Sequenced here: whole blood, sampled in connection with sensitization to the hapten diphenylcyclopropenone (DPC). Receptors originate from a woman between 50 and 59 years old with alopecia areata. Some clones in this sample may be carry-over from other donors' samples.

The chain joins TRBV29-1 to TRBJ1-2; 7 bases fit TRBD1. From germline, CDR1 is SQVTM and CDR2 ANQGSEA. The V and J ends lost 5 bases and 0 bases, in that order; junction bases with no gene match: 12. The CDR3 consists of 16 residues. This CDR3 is CSVPDRRVGANYGYTF. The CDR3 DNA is TGCAGCGTTCCGGACAGGCGAGTAGGCGCTAACTATGGCTACACCTTC.

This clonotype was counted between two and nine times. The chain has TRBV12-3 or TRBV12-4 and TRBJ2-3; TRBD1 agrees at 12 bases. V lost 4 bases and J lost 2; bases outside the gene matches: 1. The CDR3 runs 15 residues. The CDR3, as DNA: TGTGCCAGCAGTTCGGGACAGGGGGCCACAGATACGCAGTATTTT. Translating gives CASSSGQGATDTQYF.

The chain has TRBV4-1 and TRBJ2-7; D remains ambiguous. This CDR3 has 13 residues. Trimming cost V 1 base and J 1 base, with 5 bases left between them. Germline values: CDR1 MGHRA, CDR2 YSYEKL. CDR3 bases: TGCGCCAGCAGCCAAGGAGCGTCCTACGAGCAGTACTTC. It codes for CASSQGASYEQYF.

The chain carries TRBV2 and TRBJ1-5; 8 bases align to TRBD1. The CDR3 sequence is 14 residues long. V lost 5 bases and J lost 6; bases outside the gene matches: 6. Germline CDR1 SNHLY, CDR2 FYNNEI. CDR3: CASSFPGGGQPQHF. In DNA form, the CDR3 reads TGTGCCAGCAGTTTTCCAGGGGGCGGTCAGCCCCAGCATTTT.

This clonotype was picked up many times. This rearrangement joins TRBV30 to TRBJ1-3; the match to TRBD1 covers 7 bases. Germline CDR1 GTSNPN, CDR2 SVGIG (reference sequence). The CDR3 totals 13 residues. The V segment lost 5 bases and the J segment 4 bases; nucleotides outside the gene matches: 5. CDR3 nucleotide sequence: TGTGCCTGGGGACCAGGGGGAGGAAACACCATATATTTT. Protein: CAWGPGGGNTIYF.

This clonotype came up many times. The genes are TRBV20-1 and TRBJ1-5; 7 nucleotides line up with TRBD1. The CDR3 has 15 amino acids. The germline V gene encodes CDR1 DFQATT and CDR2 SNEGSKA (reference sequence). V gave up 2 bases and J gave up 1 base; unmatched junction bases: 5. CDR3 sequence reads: CSARRRTGSNQPQHF. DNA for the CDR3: TGCAGTGCTAGACGAAGGACAGGAAGCAATCAGCCCCAGCATTTT.

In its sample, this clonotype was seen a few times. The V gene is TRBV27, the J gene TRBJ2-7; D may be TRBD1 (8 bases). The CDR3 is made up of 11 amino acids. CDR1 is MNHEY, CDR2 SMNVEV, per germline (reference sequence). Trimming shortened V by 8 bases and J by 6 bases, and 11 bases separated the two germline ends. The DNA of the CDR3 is TGTGCCAGCCACAGGGGGGGCGAGCAGTACTTC. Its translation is CASHRGGEQYF.

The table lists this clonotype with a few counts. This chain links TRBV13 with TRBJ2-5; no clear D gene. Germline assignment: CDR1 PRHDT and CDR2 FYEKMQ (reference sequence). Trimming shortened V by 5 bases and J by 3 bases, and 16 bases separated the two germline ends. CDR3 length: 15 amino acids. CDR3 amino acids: CASSPRTLREETQYF. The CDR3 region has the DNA TGTGCCAGCAGCCCCCGTACTTTACGAGAAGAGACCCAGTACTTC. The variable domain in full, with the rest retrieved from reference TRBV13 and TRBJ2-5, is AAGVIQSPRHLIKEKRETATLKCYPIPRHDTVYWYQQGPGQDPQFLISFYEKMQSDKGSIPDRFSAQQFSDYHSELNMSSLELGDSALYFCASSPRTLREETQYFGPGTRLLVL.

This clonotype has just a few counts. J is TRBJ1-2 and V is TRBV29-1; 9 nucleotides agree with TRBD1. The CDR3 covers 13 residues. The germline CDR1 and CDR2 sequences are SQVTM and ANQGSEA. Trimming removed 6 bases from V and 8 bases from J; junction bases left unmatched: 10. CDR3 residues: CSVPGQGMGGYTF. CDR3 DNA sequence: TGCAGCGTCCCGGGACAGGGTATGGGAGGCTACACCTTC.

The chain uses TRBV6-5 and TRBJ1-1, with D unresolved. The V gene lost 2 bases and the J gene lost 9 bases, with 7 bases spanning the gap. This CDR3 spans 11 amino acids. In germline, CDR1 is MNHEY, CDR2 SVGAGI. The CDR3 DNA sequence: TGTGCCAGCAGTTACGTGGCAAAAGCTTTCTTT. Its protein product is CASSYVAKAFF.

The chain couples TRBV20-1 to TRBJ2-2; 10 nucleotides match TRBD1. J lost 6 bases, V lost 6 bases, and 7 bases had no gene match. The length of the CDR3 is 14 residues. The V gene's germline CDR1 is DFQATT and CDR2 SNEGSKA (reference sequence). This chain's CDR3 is CSARQGARAGELFF. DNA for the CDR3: TGCAGTGCCCGACAGGGGGCAAGGGCCGGGGAGCTGTTTTTT.

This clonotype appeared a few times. CDR3 sequence: CASTRNSNQPQHF. CDR3 in DNA: TGTGCCAGCACCCGGAATAGCAATCAGCCCCAGCATTTT. The chain carries TRBV7-2 and TRBJ1-5; D remains ambiguous. Deletions cut 7 bases from V and 0 bases from J, with 7 bases between. The germline V gene has CDR1 SGHTA and CDR2 FQGNSA. The CDR3 totals 13 residues.

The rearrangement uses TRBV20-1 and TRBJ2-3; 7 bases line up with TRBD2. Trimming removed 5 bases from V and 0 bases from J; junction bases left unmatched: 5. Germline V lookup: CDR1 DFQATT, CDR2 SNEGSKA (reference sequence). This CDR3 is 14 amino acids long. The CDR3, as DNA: TGCAGTGCTCCTGGACTAGAAAGCACAGATACGCAGTATTTT. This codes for CSAPGLESTDTQYF.

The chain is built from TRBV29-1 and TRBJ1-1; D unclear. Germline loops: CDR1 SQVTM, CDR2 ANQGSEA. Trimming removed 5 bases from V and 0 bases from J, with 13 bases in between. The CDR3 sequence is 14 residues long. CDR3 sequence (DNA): TGCAGCGTTTCTCTCTTTTCTATGAACACTGAAGCTTTCTTT. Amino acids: CSVSLFSMNTEAFF.

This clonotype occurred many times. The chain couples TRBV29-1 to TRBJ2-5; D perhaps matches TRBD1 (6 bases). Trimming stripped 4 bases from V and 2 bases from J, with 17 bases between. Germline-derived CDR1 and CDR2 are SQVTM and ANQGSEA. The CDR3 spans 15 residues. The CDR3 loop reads CSVVPVGTNQETQYF. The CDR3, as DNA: TGCAGCGTTGTACCGGTCGGGACAAATCAAGAGACCCAGTACTTC.

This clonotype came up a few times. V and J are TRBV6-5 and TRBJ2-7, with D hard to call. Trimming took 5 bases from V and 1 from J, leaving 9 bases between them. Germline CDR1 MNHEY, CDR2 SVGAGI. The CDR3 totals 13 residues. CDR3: CASSRQQSYEQYF. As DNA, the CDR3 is TGTGCCAGCAGTCGGCAGCAGTCCTACGAGCAGTACTTC.

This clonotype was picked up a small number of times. The CDR3 region is CSVSPGGETQYF. CDR3 nucleotide sequence: TGCAGCGTCTCCCCGGGAGGGGAGACCCAGTACTTC. The chain uses TRBV29-1 and TRBJ2-5, with 8 bases that match TRBD2. The trim removed 6 bases at V and 5 bases at J, leaving 5 bases unmatched. The germline gives CDR1 SQVTM, CDR2 ANQGSEA. This CDR3 is 12 amino acids long.

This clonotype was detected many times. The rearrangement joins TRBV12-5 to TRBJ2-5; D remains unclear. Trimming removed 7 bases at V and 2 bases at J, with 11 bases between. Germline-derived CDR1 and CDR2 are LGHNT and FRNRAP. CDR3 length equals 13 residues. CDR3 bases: TGTGCTAGTGCCCCTGAGTTGCAAGAGACCCAGTACTTC. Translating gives CASAPELQETQYF.

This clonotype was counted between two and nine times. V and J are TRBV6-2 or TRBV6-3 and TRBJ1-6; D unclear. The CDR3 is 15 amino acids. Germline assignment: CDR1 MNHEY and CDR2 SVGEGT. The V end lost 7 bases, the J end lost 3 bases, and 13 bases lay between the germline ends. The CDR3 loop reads CASTQEEFYNSPLHF. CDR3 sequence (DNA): TGTGCCAGCACCCAAGAGGAGTTCTATAATTCACCCCTCCACTTT.

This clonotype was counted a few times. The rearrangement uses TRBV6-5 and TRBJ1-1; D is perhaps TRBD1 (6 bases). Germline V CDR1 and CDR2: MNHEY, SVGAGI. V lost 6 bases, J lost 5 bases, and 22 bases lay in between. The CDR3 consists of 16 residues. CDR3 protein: CASSPRMRGTPTEAFF. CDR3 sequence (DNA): TGTGCCAGCAGCCCCCGCATGAGGGGGACACCGACTGAAGCTTTCTTT.

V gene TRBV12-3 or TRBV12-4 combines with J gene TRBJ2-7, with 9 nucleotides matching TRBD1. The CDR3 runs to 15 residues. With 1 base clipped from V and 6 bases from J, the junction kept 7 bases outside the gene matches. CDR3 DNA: TGTGCCAGCAGTTTAGGTGCGGGACAGGGAACCGAGCAGTACTTC. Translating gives CASSLGAGQGTEQYF.

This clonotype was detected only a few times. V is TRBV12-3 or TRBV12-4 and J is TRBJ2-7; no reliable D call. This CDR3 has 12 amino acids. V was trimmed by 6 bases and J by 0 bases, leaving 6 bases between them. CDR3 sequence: CASRDGSYEQYF. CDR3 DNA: TGTGCCAGCAGGGACGGCTCCTACGAGCAGTACTTC.

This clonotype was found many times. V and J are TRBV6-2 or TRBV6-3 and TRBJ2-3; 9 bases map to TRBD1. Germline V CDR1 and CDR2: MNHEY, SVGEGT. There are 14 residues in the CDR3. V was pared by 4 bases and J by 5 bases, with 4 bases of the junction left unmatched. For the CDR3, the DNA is TGTGCCAGCAGTTTCCGGGACAGGGAAGATACGCAGTATTTT. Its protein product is CASSFRDREDTQYF.

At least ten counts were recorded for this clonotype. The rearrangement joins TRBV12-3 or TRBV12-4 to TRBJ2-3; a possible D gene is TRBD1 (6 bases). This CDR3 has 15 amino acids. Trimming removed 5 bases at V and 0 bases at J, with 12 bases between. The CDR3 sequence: CASSARQASTDTQYF. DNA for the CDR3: TGTGCCAGCAGTGCTCGACAGGCTAGCACAGATACGCAGTATTTT.

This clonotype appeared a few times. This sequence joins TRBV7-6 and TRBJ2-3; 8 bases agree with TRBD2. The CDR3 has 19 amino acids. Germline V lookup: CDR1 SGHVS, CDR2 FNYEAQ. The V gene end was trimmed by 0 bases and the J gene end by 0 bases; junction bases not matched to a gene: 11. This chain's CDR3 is CASSLARSGSGASTDTQYF. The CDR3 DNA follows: TGTGCCAGCAGCTTAGCGAGGAGCGGGAGTGGCGCTAGCACAGATACGCAGTATTTT.

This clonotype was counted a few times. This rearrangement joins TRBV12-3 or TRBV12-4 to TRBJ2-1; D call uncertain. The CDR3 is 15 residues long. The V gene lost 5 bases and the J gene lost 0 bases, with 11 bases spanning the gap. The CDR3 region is CASSPAMGSYNEQFF. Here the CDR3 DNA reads TGTGCCAGCAGTCCGGCGATGGGCTCCTACAATGAGCAGTTCTTC.

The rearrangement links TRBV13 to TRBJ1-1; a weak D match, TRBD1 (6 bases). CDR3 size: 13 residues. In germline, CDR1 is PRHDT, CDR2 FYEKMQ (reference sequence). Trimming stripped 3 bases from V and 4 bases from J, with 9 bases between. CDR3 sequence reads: CASSLGAFTEAFF. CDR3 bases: TGTGCCAGCAGCTTGGGGGCATTCACTGAAGCTTTCTTT.